This T cell receptor (beta chain) derives from a study of T cell changes during pregnancy in multiple sclerosis. TCRdb's table, derived via immunoSEQ multiplex PCR, lists solely in-frame clones and lacks some. The table shows roughly 74,000 clones, with more than 85% occurring only once. The V gene lost 3 bases and the J gene lost 4 bases, with 9 bases spanning the gap. CDR1 SGHTA and CDR2 FQGNSA come from the germline V gene. This CDR3 spans 13 amino acids. The source was peripheral blood, collected before pregnancy. The chain joins TRBV7-2 to TRBJ2-5; D may be TRBD1 (5 bases). The receptor was isolated from a female donor with multiple sclerosis, enrolled in a pregnancy study. The CDR3 region has the DNA TGTGCCAGCAGCTTTGGCAGGGTAGAGACCCAGTACTTC. The encoded protein is CASSFGRVETQYF.